This section outlines one T cell receptor (beta chain) sequence together with its context. The CDR3 runs 13 residues. The V gene lost 0 bases and the J gene lost 4 bases, with 6 bases spanning the gap. Germline CDR1 MNHEY, CDR2 SVGAGI. Generated by immunoSEQ multiplex PCR, the TCRdb table keeps only in-frame clones and is missing some. The sample records around 80,000 clones, about 91% being singletons. This entry belongs to a study of T cell changes during pregnancy in multiple sclerosis. The chain joins TRBV6-5 to TRBJ1-1; D perhaps matches TRBD1 (5 bases). The input for sequencing was peripheral blood, taken before pregnancy. This TCR was recovered from a female donor with multiple sclerosis, enrolled in a pregnancy study. In nucleotides, the CDR3 is TGTGCCAGCAGTTACTCTGACAGCACTGAAGCTTTCTTT. Translation: CASSYSDSTEAFF.